This TCR beta chain is from a study of quantifying T cell responses using KT2 cells. Looking at the study overall: RNA was reverse transcribed with TCR alpha and beta constant-region primers. Study-level points and caveats: The number of KT2 alpha and beta sequences was a linear function of input KT2 cells.

KT2 cells were mixed with fixed PBMC numbers at varying ratios. An oligo carrying a UMI was ligated to the cDNA 3' end. First-round PCR used around 4 cycles and beta primers RC1.1 and RC1.2 covering TRBC1 and TRBC2. TCR alpha and beta chains were handled separately starting at the second PCR. TCRdb re-called the UMI-ligation and nested PCR reads through MiXCR, storing one row per CDR3 protein. The data contain 40,000 to 60,000 distinct CDR3 sequences, more than 9% of them singletons. With 6 bases clipped from V and 7 bases from J, the junction kept 5 bases outside the gene matches. CDR1 is SNHLY, CDR2 FYNNEI, per germline. CDR3 size: 12 residues. This clonotype was seen a handful of times. The antigen remains unidentified.

Sequenced sample: PBMCs spiked with cells of the T cell clone KT2. This TCR came from a human donor. V gene TRBV2 combines with J gene TRBJ2-5; TRBD1 aligns across 7 bases. The CDR3 sequence: CASSGTAGTQYF. The CDR3 region has the DNA TGTGCCAGCAGCGGGACAGCAGGGACCCAGTACTTC. The entire variable domain, with the rest obtained from reference TRBV2 and TRBJ2-5, is as follows: EPEVTQTPSHQVTQMGQEVILRCVPISNHLYFYWYRQILGQKVEFLVSFYNNEISEKSEIFDDQFSVERPDGSNFTLKIRSTKLEDSAMYFCASSGTAGTQYFGPGTRLLVL.